Below, 19 T cell receptor beta chains from the same sample are listed, as sequenced in a study of Graves' ophthalmopathy and Graves' hyperthyroidism. RNA transcripts were the source from which TCR beta CDR3 regions were amplified. Investigators did first-round RT-PCR with HTBI primers, then second-round multiplex PCR. TCRdb re-called the multiplex PCR reads with MiXCR, one entry per CDR3 protein. There are over a million distinct CDR3 sequences in the sample; around a third occur only once, and 8.5% to 14% lies in the top ten. The sequencing input was peripheral blood or thyroid tissue (not recorded which). These TCRs come from an adult man with Graves' hyperthyroidism.

The J gene is TRBJ2-7, the V gene TRBV25-1, with D perhaps TRBD2 (7 bases). CDR3 length: 14 amino acids. V lost 8 bases to trimming and J lost 4 bases, with 18 bases between them. In germline, CDR1 is MGHDK, CDR2 SYGVNS. The CDR3 bases are TGTGCCAGCTTGGAATCAGGGGAGGGATACGAGCAGTACTTC. Translation: CASLESGEGYEQYF.

This sequence joins TRBV7-2 and TRBJ2-7; D is unresolved. Germline lookup yields CDR1 SGHTA and CDR2 FQGNSA. This CDR3 contains 16 residues. Trimming removed 5 bases from V and 0 bases from J, with 17 bases in between. The DNA for the CDR3 is TGTGCCAGCAGCGTTGTGGGCCCAGGCAGCTCCTACGAGCAGTACTTC. It codes for CASSVVGPGSSYEQYF.

This clonotype appeared a few times. The chain recombines TRBV7-2 with TRBJ1-6, with unresolved D. The CDR3 contains 14 residues. The V gene's germline CDR1 is SGHTA and CDR2 FQGNSA. The V gene lost 5 bases and the J gene lost 5 bases, with 10 bases spanning the gap. This chain's CDR3 is CASSGRQNNSPLHF. CDR3 coding DNA: TGTGCCAGCAGCGGCAGACAAAATAATTCACCCCTCCACTTT.

The chain carries TRBV7-6 and TRBJ1-5; D ambiguous. The length of the CDR3 is 13 residues. V gave up 6 bases and J gave up 6 bases, with 12 bases separating them. The V gene's germline CDR1 is SGHVS and CDR2 FNYEAQ. CDR3 protein: CASRPIGGQPQHF. The CDR3 DNA reads as TGTGCCAGCAGGCCTATAGGTGGTCAGCCCCAGCATTTT. Combining the CDR3 with reference TRBV7-6 and TRBJ1-5 gives the whole variable domain GAGVSQSPRYKVTKRGQDVALRCDPISGHVSLYWYRQALGQGPEFLTYFNYEAQQDKSGLPNDRFSAERPEGSISTLTIQRTEQRDSAMYRCASRPIGGQPQHFGDGTRLSIL.

The chain employs TRBV7-9 and TRBJ2-7; possibly TRBD2 for D (6 bases). The CDR3 consists of 16 residues. Trimming took 5 bases from V and 4 from J, leaving 21 bases between them. Germline CDR1 is SEHNR and CDR2 is FQNEAQ (reference sequence). CDR3 sequence (DNA): TGTGCCAGCAGCCCAGGCGGGACGTATAAGGGGTACGAGCAGTACTTC. Encoded protein: CASSPGGTYKGYEQYF.

This clonotype was recorded at least ten times. This chain joins TRBV24-1 and TRBJ1-4, with 10 bases that match TRBD1. Germline CDR1 KGHDR, CDR2 SFDVKD. This CDR3 has 15 amino acids. The J segment lost 6 bases and the V segment lost 4 bases, leaving 4 bases of the junction unmatched. DNA of the CDR3: TGTGCCACCAGTGAGGCCGGGACAGGGGATGAAAAACTGTTTTTT. Its protein product is CATSEAGTGDEKLFF.

A word on this clonotype: At one end the junction does not follow the germline gene, possibly because of a read error. J is TRBJ1-1 and V is TRBV7-2; D is uncertain. The CDR3 has 14 amino acids. CDR1 is SGHTA, CDR2 FQGNSA, per germline. As DNA, the CDR3 is TGTGCCAGCAGCTTAGGACGGATGAACACTGGAGCTTTCTTT. Its protein is CASSLGRMNTGAFF. Full variable domain (rest looked up from reference TRBV7-2 and TRBJ1-1): GAGVSQSPSNKVTEKGKDVELRCDPISGHTALYWYRQSLGQGLEFLIYFQGNSAPDKSGLPSDRFSAERTGGSVSTLTIQRTQQEDSAVYLCASSLGRMNTGAFFGQGTRLTVV.

Ten or more counts support this clonotype. V gene TRBV6-5 combines with J gene TRBJ2-7; 9 bases are shared with TRBD1. The J segment lost 2 bases and the V segment lost 4 bases, leaving 6 bases of the junction unmatched. Germline V gene lookup returns CDR1 MNHEY and CDR2 SVGAGI. The CDR3 length is 15 residues. CDR3 in amino acids: CASSLSWDRAYEQYF. CDR3 in DNA: TGTGCCAGCAGTTTATCGTGGGACAGGGCCTACGAGCAGTACTTC.

This clonotype was picked up many times. V usage is TRBV6-5 and J usage is TRBJ1-5; D is perhaps TRBD1 (5 bases). The V end lost 2 bases, the J end lost 4 bases, and 6 bases lay between the germline ends. CDR1 is MNHEY, CDR2 SVGAGI, per germline. CDR3 length: 13 residues. DNA of the CDR3: TGTGCCAGCAGTTACGCAGGGAATCAGCCCCAGCATTTT. It is translated as CASSYAGNQPQHF.

The table lists this clonotype with many counts. This chain connects TRBV7-3 to TRBJ2-6; D is undetermined. This CDR3 comprises 15 residues. Germline lookup yields CDR1 SGHTA and CDR2 FQGTGA. The V and J ends lost 0 bases and 4 bases respectively, with 7 bases between them. The CDR3 here is CASSLTFSGANVLTF. As DNA, the CDR3 is TGTGCCAGCAGCTTAACCTTCTCCGGGGCCAACGTCCTGACTTTC.

V and J are TRBV20-1 and TRBJ1-1, with 7 positions matching TRBD1. Germline CDR1 reads DFQATT; CDR2 reads SNEGSKA (reference sequence). CDR3 size: 12 residues. J gave up 6 bases and V 4 bases, and 5 bases lay outside the gene matches. CDR3 in DNA: TGCAGTGCTAAGGGGGCTAGCGCTGAAGCTTTCTTT. Its translation is CSAKGASAEAFF.

This clonotype appeared many times. The rearrangement joins TRBV7-2 to TRBJ1-1; D is ambiguous. This CDR3 is built from 10 residues. V lost 7 bases, J lost 5 bases, and 5 bases lay in between. Germline V gene sequence: CDR1 SGHTA, CDR2 FQGNSA. The CDR3 nucleotides read TGTGCCAGCAAGGGAACTGAAGCTTTCTTT. This codes for CASKGTEAFF. Complete variable domain (other parts from reference TRBV7-2 and TRBJ1-1): GAGVSQSPSNKVTEKGKDVELRCDPISGHTALYWYRQSLGQGLEFLIYFQGNSAPDKSGLPSDRFSAERTGGSVSTLTIQRTQQEDSAVYLCASKGTEAFFGQGTRLTVV.

In the case of this clonotype: The CDR3 does not close with the conserved phenylalanine or tryptophan, likely indicating a read error. The DNA is omitted, as the CDR3 cannot be located on it reliably, and the CDR3 follows TCRdb's listing. This chain's CDR3 is CAINSPQGARY. J is TRBJ1-4 and V is TRBV10-3; TRBD1 reflects the table's D call only, with no check against the DNA. The V gene's germline CDR1 is ENHRY and CDR2 SYGVKD. Counting both end residues, the CDR3 totals 11 amino acids.

The chain has TRBV7-3 and TRBJ2-5; TRBD2 matches at 9 bases. The V segment lost 0 bases and the J segment 5 bases; nucleotides outside the gene matches: 13. CDR1 is SGHTA and CDR2 is FQGTGA in the germline V gene. There are 18 residues in the CDR3. The CDR3 DNA reads as TGTGCCAGCAGCTTAACTGAGTTCCAGCGGGAGGTCGGGGAGACCCAGTACTTC. It is translated as CASSLTEFQREVGETQYF. The full variable domain, completed using reference TRBV7-3 and TRBJ2-5, is GAGVSQTPSNKVTEKGKYVELRCDPISGHTALYWYRQSLGQGPEFLIYFQGTGAADDSGLPNDRFFAVRPEGSVSTLKIQRTERGDSAVYLCASSLTEFQREVGETQYFGPGTRLLVL.

The rearrangement links TRBV7-2 to TRBJ1-5; D is undetermined. The germline V gene encodes CDR1 SGHTA and CDR2 FQGNSA. The CDR3 covers 14 residues. V shed 1 base and J shed 3 bases, with 7 bases lying between them. This chain's CDR3 is CASSLVYINQPQHF. Here the CDR3 DNA reads TGTGCCAGCAGCTTAGTTTATATCAATCAGCCCCAGCATTTT.

This clonotype was seen at least ten times. V gene TRBV14 combines with J gene TRBJ1-1; no firm D call. CDR3 length equals 11 residues. V lost 3 bases and J lost 10, with 9 bases in between. Germline CDR1 and CDR2: SGHDN and FVKESK. CDR3 nucleotides: TGTGCCAGCAGCCAGGGAGACTCAGCTTTCTTT. Amino acid sequence: CASSQGDSAFF.

A note on this clonotype: Since a much larger clone is just one base distant, this may be a read error. The V call is TRBV7-9, the J call TRBJ2-2; 10 nucleotides align to TRBD1. CDR1 is SEHNR, CDR2 FQNEAQ, per germline (reference sequence). The J segment lost 4 bases and the V segment lost 5 bases, leaving 10 bases of the junction unmatched. The CDR3 totals 17 residues. This CDR3 is CASSGQRQGASTGELFF. CDR3 bases: TGTGCCAGCAGCGGTCAGAGACAGGGGGCCTCCACCGGGGAGCTGTTTTTT.

At least ten counts were recorded for this clonotype. The CDR3 is CASSLPTGLTGELFF. CDR3 nucleotides: TGCGCCAGCAGCCTACCAACAGGGCTCACCGGGGAGCTGTTTTTT. The rearrangement links TRBV5-1 to TRBJ2-2, with D perhaps matching TRBD1 (6 bases). CDR1 is SGHRS, CDR2 YFSETQ, per germline. CDR3 size: 15 residues. V lost 4 bases and J lost 4, with 14 bases in between.

Regarding this clonotype: In this CDR3 the conserved last residue, phenylalanine or tryptophan, is missing, so a read error is likely. The chain uses TRBV29-1 and TRBJ1-1; D is perhaps TRBD1 (5 bases). The length of the CDR3 is 14 residues. Trimming took 7 bases from V and 3 from J, leaving 18 bases between them. In germline, CDR1 is SQVTM, CDR2 ANQGSEA. DNA for the CDR3: TGCAGCGCCGAGGGCTACCCGGGGGACACTGAAGCTTTCCTT. Its protein product is CSAEGYPGDTEAFL.